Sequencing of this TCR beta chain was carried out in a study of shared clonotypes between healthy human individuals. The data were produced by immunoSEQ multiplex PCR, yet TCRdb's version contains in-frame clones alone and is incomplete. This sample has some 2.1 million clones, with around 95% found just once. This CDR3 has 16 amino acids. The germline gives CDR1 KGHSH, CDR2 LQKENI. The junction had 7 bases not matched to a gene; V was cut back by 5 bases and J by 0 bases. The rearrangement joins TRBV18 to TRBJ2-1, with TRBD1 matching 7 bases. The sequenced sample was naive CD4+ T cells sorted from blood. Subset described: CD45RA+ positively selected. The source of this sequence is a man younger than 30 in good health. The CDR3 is CASSGRGQSSYNEQFF. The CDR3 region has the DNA TGTGCCAGCTCAGGTAGGGGGCAGAGCTCCTACAATGAGCAGTTCTTC. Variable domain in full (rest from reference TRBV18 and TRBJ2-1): NAGVMQNPRHLVRRRGQEARLRCSPMKGHSHVYWYRQLPEEGLKFMVYLQKENIIDESGMPKERFSAEFPKEGPSILRIQQVVRGDSAAYFCASSGRGQSSYNEQFFGPGTRLTVL.